This T cell receptor beta chain originates from a study of cytomegalovirus exposure and HLA in healthy donors. Study-wide results and caveats: TCR beta V- and J-gene trimming, according to a later analysis, was linked to a missense DCLRE1C variant. Reportedly, cytomegalovirus status was diagnosed with high sensitivity and specificity.

The J segment lost 7 bases and the V segment lost 6 bases, leaving 3 bases of the junction unmatched. The germline CDR1 and CDR2 sequences are MNHEY and SVGAGI. This CDR3 is 12 amino acids long. Remarks on this clone: No antigen is known for it.

The primer mix had 60 Vbeta and 13 Jbeta primers. The data were produced by immunoSEQ multiplex PCR, yet TCRdb's version contains in-frame clones alone and is incomplete. The table has approximately 170,000 clones, approximately 80% seen once. The rearrangement links TRBV6-5 to TRBJ1-5; the match to TRBD1 covers 7 bases. This TCR derives from a woman aged 40 to 50 in good health and CMV-seropositive. Sequencing was performed on PBMCs. This CDR3 reads CASSGTDQPQHF. CDR3 sequence (DNA): TGTGCCAGCAGCGGGACAGACCAGCCCCAGCATTTT.